This record covers a single T cell receptor beta chain. The data stem from a study of OX40 agonist ivuxolimab in advanced cancers. Generated by immunoSEQ multiplex PCR, the TCRdb table keeps only in-frame clones and is missing some. The sample has around 140,000 clones, 85% to 95% seen once. V lost 2 bases, J lost 8 bases, and 10 bases lay in between. The germline gives CDR1 KGHSH, CDR2 LQKENI. The CDR3 has 13 residues. The chain joins TRBV18 to TRBJ2-1, with D uncertain. The source is an adult with an advanced solid tumor such as melanoma, head and neck, liver or kidney cancer. Sequencing was performed on CD4+ or CD8+ T cells sorted from blood, taken in a trial of the OX40 agonist ivuxolimab. CDR3 protein: CASSPTPTYEQFF. In DNA, the CDR3 is TGTGCCAGCTCACCAACGCCAACCTATGAGCAGTTCTTC.